The entry that follows covers one T cell receptor beta chain sequence. The antigen is undetermined. This specimen comes from a study of T-cell memory formation after mild COVID-19. The CDR3 is 15 residues long. Trimming cost V 3 bases and J 2 bases, with 13 bases left between them. Germline V gene data show CDR1 as KGHSH and CDR2 as LQKENI. Study results and limitations: There were some responding clones in pre-infection memory, which suggested that cross-reactive memory had joined. Contracting clones localized mainly to CM and EM when CD4+ and mainly to EMRA when CD8+.

After 5'RACE with constant-segment primers, TCR alpha and TCR beta cDNA libraries carrying sample barcodes and UMIs were obtained. TCRdb re-derived calls from the 5' RACE reads in MiXCR, one entry per CDR3 protein. The sample carries about half a million distinct CDR3 sequences, roughly 18% recorded once. The chain joins TRBV18 to TRBJ1-1; weak D call: TRBD1 (5 bases). The origin of this receptor is an adult woman who had mild COVID-19 (a few samples of this study predate the infection). Cell type and time point are not known. Sequenced sample: PBMCs or a T cell subset sorted from them (not recorded which). CDR3 sequence reads: CASSPGWGVNTEAFF. CDR3 nucleotides: TGTGCCAGCTCACCCGGATGGGGGGTTAACACTGAAGCTTTCTTT. Full variable domain (missing parts from reference TRBV18 and TRBJ1-1): NAGVMQNPRHLVRRRGQEARLRCSPMKGHSHVYWYRQLPEEGLKFMVYLQKENIIDESGMPKERFSAEFPKEGPSILRIQQVVRGDSAAYFCASSPGWGVNTEAFFGQGTRLTVV.